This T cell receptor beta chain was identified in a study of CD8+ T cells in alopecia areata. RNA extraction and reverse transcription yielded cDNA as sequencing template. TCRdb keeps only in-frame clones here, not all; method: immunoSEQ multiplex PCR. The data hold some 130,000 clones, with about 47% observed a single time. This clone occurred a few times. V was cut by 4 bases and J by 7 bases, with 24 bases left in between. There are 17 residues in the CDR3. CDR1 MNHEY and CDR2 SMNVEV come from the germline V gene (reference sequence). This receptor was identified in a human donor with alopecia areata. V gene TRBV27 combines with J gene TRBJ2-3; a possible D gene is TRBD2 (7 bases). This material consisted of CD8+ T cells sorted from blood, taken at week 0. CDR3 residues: CASSSSSSGGPPHTQYF. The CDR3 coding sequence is TGTGCCAGCAGTTCCTCATCCTCGGGGGGCCCCCCACATACGCAGTATTTT.